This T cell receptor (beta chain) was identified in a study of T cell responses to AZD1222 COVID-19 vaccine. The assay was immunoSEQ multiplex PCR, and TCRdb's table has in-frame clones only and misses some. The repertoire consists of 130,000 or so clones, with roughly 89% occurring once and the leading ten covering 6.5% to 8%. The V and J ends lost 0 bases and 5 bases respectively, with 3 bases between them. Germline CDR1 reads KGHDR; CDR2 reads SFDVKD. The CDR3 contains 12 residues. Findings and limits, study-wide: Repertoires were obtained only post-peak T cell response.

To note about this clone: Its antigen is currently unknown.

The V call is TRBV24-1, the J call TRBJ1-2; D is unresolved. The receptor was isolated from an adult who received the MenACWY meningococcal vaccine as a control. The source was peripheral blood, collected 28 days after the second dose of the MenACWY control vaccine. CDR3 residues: CATSDLRYGYTF. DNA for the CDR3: TGTGCCACCAGTGATTTGCGGTATGGCTACACCTTC.